These T cell receptor beta chains were read from a single sample in a study of T cell responses to AZD1222 COVID-19 vaccine. Generated by immunoSEQ multiplex PCR, the TCRdb table keeps only in-frame clones and is missing some. The profile shows 95,000 to 110,000 clones, 70% to 90% of them singletons. Sequencing was performed on peripheral blood, taken on day 0 of AZD1222 vaccination. These receptors were taken from an adult in good health. The CDR3 runs from the conserved cysteine through the conserved F or W. Each record gives: clone size, V gene, D gene, J gene, CDR3 DNA, CDR3 protein. D genes are given only for firm matches. Where a row states a size, it is once, few, many or the class of an expanded clone; other rows omit it.

abundance: -; v_gene: TRBV29-1; d_gene: -; j_gene: TRBJ1-1; CDR3nt: TGCAGCGTTTTTGACAGGCCTGAAGCTTTCTTT; CDR3aa: CSVFDRPEAFF
abundance: -; v_gene: TRBV7-2; d_gene: TRBD1; j_gene: TRBJ2-7; CDR3nt: TGTGCCAGCAGCAAGGGACAGGGAAGTTCCTACGAGCAGTACTTC; CDR3aa: CASSKGQGSSYEQYF
abundance: -; v_gene: TRBV19; d_gene: TRBD1; j_gene: TRBJ2-7; CDR3nt: TGTGCCAGTAGTATCAGGGGGAGCTCCTACGAGCAGTACTTC; CDR3aa: CASSIRGSSYEQYF
abundance: -; v_gene: TRBV29-1; d_gene: -; j_gene: TRBJ1-3; CDR3nt: TGCAGCGTTGTGAGCTCTGGAAACACCATATATTTT; CDR3aa: CSVVSSGNTIYF
abundance: -; v_gene: TRBV2; d_gene: TRBD1; j_gene: TRBJ2-1; CDR3nt: TGTGCCAGCATCCGGGACAGGGGCTACAATGAGCAGTTCTTC; CDR3aa: CASIRDRGYNEQFF
abundance: few; v_gene: TRBV6-2/TRBV6-3; d_gene: -; j_gene: TRBJ1-5; CDR3nt: TGTGCCAGCAGTTACTCAGGGTTTCAGCAGCCCCAGCATTTT; CDR3aa: CASSYSGFQQPQHF
abundance: -; v_gene: TRBV19; d_gene: -; j_gene: TRBJ2-1; CDR3nt: TGTGCCAGTAGTCGGACCGGGACCCCAAACAATGAGCAGTTCTTC; CDR3aa: CASSRTGTPNNEQFF
abundance: -; v_gene: TRBV5-1; d_gene: -; j_gene: TRBJ1-4; CDR3nt: TGCGCCAGCAGCTTGGGGCCGTCGGGGGCAACTAATGAAAAACTGTTTTTT; CDR3aa: CASSLGPSGATNEKLFF
abundance: -; v_gene: TRBV3-1/TRBV3-2; d_gene: -; j_gene: TRBJ1-5; CDR3nt: TGTGCCAGCAGCCAAGATAGTTCTGGGCAGCCCCAGCATTTT; CDR3aa: CASSQDSSGQPQHF
abundance: -; v_gene: TRBV19; d_gene: TRBD2; j_gene: TRBJ2-1; CDR3nt: TGTGCCAGTAGTAAATTAGCGGGGAGCTCCTACAATGAGCAGTTCTTC; CDR3aa: CASSKLAGSSYNEQFF
abundance: -; v_gene: TRBV10-3; d_gene: -; j_gene: TRBJ1-2; CDR3nt: TGTGCCAGCACTGAAAGAGTTAACTATGGCTACACCTTC; CDR3aa: CASTERVNYGYTF
abundance: -; v_gene: TRBV28; d_gene: TRBD1; j_gene: TRBJ2-2; CDR3nt: TGTGCCAGCCGGACCCCGGGACAGCCCACCGGGGAGCTGTTTTTT; CDR3aa: CASRTPGQPTGELFF
abundance: -; v_gene: TRBV7-9; d_gene: TRBD1; j_gene: TRBJ2-1; CDR3nt: TGTGCCAGCAGTACAGGGGGGTCGGTCAATGAGCAGTTCTTC; CDR3aa: CASSTGGSVNEQFF
abundance: -; v_gene: TRBV9; d_gene: -; j_gene: TRBJ2-2; CDR3nt: TGTGCCAGCAGCGCGCAACACACTAACACCGGGGAGCTGTTTTTT; CDR3aa: CASSAQHTNTGELFF
abundance: few; v_gene: TRBV9; d_gene: -; j_gene: TRBJ1-5; CDR3nt: TGTGCCAGCTCGATCGACAGTGGCAATCAGCCCCAGCATTTT; CDR3aa: CASSIDSGNQPQHF
abundance: -; v_gene: TRBV12-3/TRBV12-4; d_gene: -; j_gene: TRBJ2-5; CDR3nt: TGTGCCAGCAGTTTAATCAGCACGGAGACCCAGTACTTC; CDR3aa: CASSLISTETQYF
abundance: once; v_gene: TRBV6-5; d_gene: -; j_gene: TRBJ2-7; CDR3nt: TGTGCCAGCAGTTACTCGAAGAACAGGCCCTACGAGCAGTACTTC; CDR3aa: CASSYSKNRPYEQYF
abundance: -; v_gene: TRBV29-1; d_gene: TRBD1; j_gene: TRBJ1-2; CDR3nt: TGCAGCGTTGGGGGATCCAGGGACAGGGGAAGCTATGGCTACACCTTC; CDR3aa: CSVGGSRDRGSYGYTF
abundance: -; v_gene: TRBV7-2; d_gene: -; j_gene: TRBJ2-7; CDR3nt: TGTGCCAGCAGCTTTTCTGGGGTTATGAAGGAGCAGTACTTC; CDR3aa: CASSFSGVMKEQYF
abundance: few; v_gene: TRBV7-8; d_gene: -; j_gene: TRBJ2-3; CDR3nt: TGTGCCAGCAGCTTAGACACTGTTCTACGGACCTTCACAGATACGCAGTATTTT; CDR3aa: CASSLDTVLRTFTDTQYF
abundance: -; v_gene: TRBV27; d_gene: -; j_gene: TRBJ1-3; CDR3nt: TGTGCCAGCAGTTTATCCTCAAGGGGGATAGCTGGAAACACCATATATTTT; CDR3aa: CASSLSSRGIAGNTIYF
abundance: -; v_gene: TRBV19; d_gene: -; j_gene: TRBJ1-1; CDR3nt: TGTGCCAGTAGTATAGTGTCCAGGGGGAACACTGAAGCTTTCTTT; CDR3aa: CASSIVSRGNTEAFF
abundance: -; v_gene: TRBV5-1; d_gene: -; j_gene: TRBJ1-6; CDR3nt: TGCGCCAGCAGCCTTTCCGGGGATATTTCACCCCTCCACTTT; CDR3aa: CASSLSGDISPLHF
abundance: -; v_gene: TRBV5-1; d_gene: -; j_gene: TRBJ2-5; CDR3nt: TGCGCCAGCAGCTTGGAGGGCCAAGAGACCCAGTACTTC; CDR3aa: CASSLEGQETQYF
abundance: few; v_gene: TRBV5-4; d_gene: TRBD1; j_gene: TRBJ2-2; CDR3nt: TGTGCCAGCAGCTTGGCCCTGGACAGGGGGCGCACCGGGGAGCTGTTTTTT; CDR3aa: CASSLALDRGRTGELFF
abundance: -; v_gene: TRBV28; d_gene: TRBD1; j_gene: TRBJ1-2; CDR3nt: TGTGCCAGCAGGACAGGGGGGGGTGGCTACACCTTC; CDR3aa: CASRTGGGGYTF
abundance: -; v_gene: TRBV5-5; d_gene: -; j_gene: TRBJ1-3; CDR3nt: TGTGCCAGCAGCTTGGATGAGGGGAGAGGTGGAAACACCATATATTTT; CDR3aa: CASSLDEGRGGNTIYF